These 2 T cell receptor beta chains were sequenced from one sample in a study of cytotoxic CD8 clonotypes in ibrutinib-treated CLL. Sequenced by immunoSEQ multiplex PCR; TCRdb stores in-frame clones only, minus some. This table has tens of thousands of clones, 50% to 70% appearing once. Sequenced here: PBMCs, sampled after 24 months of ibrutinib treatment. The receptor set was obtained from a human donor with chronic lymphocytic leukemia.

V gene TRBV7-4 combines with J gene TRBJ2-7; 9 bases match TRBD2. J was trimmed by 4 bases and V by 5 bases; bases with no gene match: 6. The germline V gene has CDR1 SGHVT and CDR2 SQSDAQ. CDR3 size: 14 residues. The chain's CDR3 is CASSPSAGGYEQYF. In DNA form, the CDR3 reads TGTGCCAGCAGCCCCTCCGCGGGAGGGTACGAGCAGTACTTC. Drawing the rest from reference TRBV7-4 and TRBJ2-7, the complete variable domain is GAGVSQSPRYKVAKRGRDVALRCDSISGHVTLYWYRQTLGQGSEVLTYSQSDAQRDKSGRPSGRFSAERPERSVSTLKIQRTEQGDSAVYLCASSPSAGGYEQYFGPGTRLTVT.

This clone was found many times. The chain joins TRBV9 to TRBJ2-2; 11 bases are shared with TRBD2. The V and J ends lost 4 bases and 3 bases, in that order; junction bases with no gene match: 17. The CDR3 is made up of 20 amino acids. The germline V gene encodes CDR1 SGDLS and CDR2 YYNGEE. CDR3 in amino acids: CASSPLLGLAGWMDTGELFF. Written as DNA, the CDR3 is TGTGCCAGCAGCCCCCTACTTGGACTAGCGGGTTGGATGGACACCGGGGAGCTGTTTTTT. Supplemented by reference TRBV9 and TRBJ2-2, the full variable domain reads DSGVTQTPKHLITATGQRVTLRCSPRSGDLSVYWYQQSLDQGLQFLIQYYNGEERAKGNILERFSAQQFPDLHSELNLSSLELGDSALYFCASSPLLGLAGWMDTGELFFGEGSRLTVL.